These 23 T cell receptor beta chains originate from one sample sequenced in a study of blood T cell repertoires in COVID-19. Assay used: immunoSEQ multiplex PCR; TCRdb lists only in-frame clones, some missing. The data contain hundreds of thousands of clones, about 80% of them singletons. What was sequenced was peripheral blood. The source is a woman in her thirties or forties with active or convalescent COVID-19.

The chain couples TRBV12-3 or TRBV12-4 to TRBJ1-1, with no clear D. This CDR3 region has 13 residues. The V end was cut by 3 bases, the J end by 0 bases, with 5 bases between. CDR3 nucleotide sequence: TGTGCCAGCAGTTTGAGGGTGAACACTGAAGCTTTCTTT. The encoded protein is CASSLRVNTEAFF.

In its sample, this clone was seen once. The V gene is TRBV9, the J gene TRBJ2-3; tentatively, D is TRBD2 (6 bases). The CDR3 has 16 residues. The V end was cut by 1 base, the J end by 2 bases, with 14 bases between. The germline V gene has CDR1 SGDLS and CDR2 YYNGEE. The CDR3 coding sequence is TGTGCCAGCAGCGTAAACACAGGAGGGGCCACAGATACGCAGTATTTT. Amino acids: CASSVNTGGATDTQYF.

The chain recombines TRBV25-1 with TRBJ1-3; no definite D call. From germline, CDR1 is MGHDK and CDR2 SYGVNS. V dropped 6 bases and J dropped 0 bases, with 9 bases sitting between them. The CDR3 consists of 14 residues. DNA for the CDR3: TGTGCCAGCAGCCTCCGGTCCTCTGGAAACACCATATATTTT. This translates into CASSLRSSGNTIYF.

The gene calls are TRBV5-1 and TRBJ1-2; no clear D. V was trimmed by 0 bases and J by 2 bases, leaving 5 bases between them. Germline V gives CDR1 SGHRS, CDR2 YFSETQ. The CDR3 contains 13 residues. CDR3 sequence reads: CASSLGGNYGYTF. CDR3 coding DNA: TGCGCCAGCAGCTTGGGAGGGAACTATGGCTACACCTTC.

This clone showed up just a few times. The chain combines TRBV11-3 with TRBJ1-6, with TRBD1 matching over 10 bases. The CDR3 is 14 residues long. The V gene's germline CDR1 is SGHNT and CDR2 YENEEA. Trimming at V came to 5 bases and at J to 10 bases, leaving 5 bases not matched to a gene. In DNA form, the CDR3 reads TGTGCCAGCAGCCAGCGGGACAGGGGCTCACCCCTCCACTTT. The encoded protein is CASSQRDRGSPLHF.

The rearrangement links TRBV7-9 to TRBJ2-4, with TRBD1 matching over 12 bases. Per the germline V gene, CDR1 is SEHNR and CDR2 is FQNEAQ (reference sequence). Trimming at V came to 5 bases and at J to 1 base, leaving 9 bases not matched to a gene. The CDR3 runs to 18 residues. The CDR3 region is CASSPGTGGVGAKNIQYF. The DNA for the CDR3 is TGTGCCAGCAGCCCGGGGACAGGGGGCGTTGGGGCCAAAAACATTCAGTACTTC. The full variable domain, with the rest looked up from reference TRBV7-9 and TRBJ2-4, is DTGVSQNPRHKITKRGQNVTFRCDPISEHNRLYWYRQTLGQGPEFLTYFQNEAQLEKSRLLSDRFSAERPKGSFSTLEIQRTEQGDSAMYLCASSPGTGGVGAKNIQYFGAGTRLSVL.

The CDR3: CASSIASGAYEQYF. The CDR3, as DNA: TGTGCCAGTAGTATAGCTAGCGGGGCCTACGAGCAGTACTTC. This chain joins TRBV19 and TRBJ2-7; 9 nucleotides match TRBD2. The CDR3 runs to 14 residues. After removal of 1 base from V and 2 bases from J, the junction contained 0 bases not matched to a gene. Germline V gives CDR1 LNHDA, CDR2 SQIVND (reference sequence).

The chain is built from TRBV5-1 and TRBJ2-2, with 16 positions matching TRBD2. The CDR3 sequence is 22 residues long. The trim removed 1 base at V and 0 bases at J, leaving 12 bases unmatched. Per germline, CDR1 SGHRS and CDR2 YFSETQ. CDR3 loop: CASSLRGIGTSGRAANTGELFF. Written as DNA, the CDR3 is TGCGCCAGCAGCTTGAGGGGTATCGGGACTAGCGGGAGGGCCGCGAACACCGGGGAGCTGTTTTTT.

The table lists this clone with a count of one. The chain couples TRBV7-2 to TRBJ2-7; TRBD2 agrees at 12 bases. The CDR3 spans 18 residues. Germline V lookup: CDR1 SGHTA, CDR2 FQGNSA. Germline trimming cut 7 bases from V and 4 bases from J; bases unmatched to any gene: 17. The CDR3 is CASNEGLAGSGTKYEQYF. DNA for the CDR3: TGTGCCAGCAACGAAGGACTAGCGGGATCGGGGACAAAGTACGAGCAGTACTTC.

The CDR3 is CASSLATSGGFYNEQFF. CDR3 in DNA: TGTGCCAGCAGCTTAGCGACTAGCGGGGGGTTCTACAATGAGCAGTTCTTC. This sequence joins TRBV7-2 and TRBJ2-1, with TRBD2 matching over 13 bases. The junction had 2 bases not matched to a gene; V was cut back by 0 bases and J by 3 bases. The CDR3 is 17 amino acids. Germline-derived CDR1 and CDR2 are SGHTA and FQGNSA. Variable domain in full (rest from reference TRBV7-2 and TRBJ2-1): GAGVSQSPSNKVTEKGKDVELRCDPISGHTALYWYRQSLGQGLEFLIYFQGNSAPDKSGLPSDRFSAERTGGSVSTLTIQRTQQEDSAVYLCASSLATSGGFYNEQFFGPGTRLTVL.

The chain recombines TRBV6-5 with TRBJ1-1, with D possibly matching TRBD1 (6 bases). V lost 5 bases and J 11 bases, leaving 18 bases between the germline ends. The CDR3 totals 13 residues. Germline V lookup: CDR1 MNHEY, CDR2 SVGAGI. The CDR3, as DNA: TGTGCCAGCAGTCGGGGGGGGCGAATCTTGGCTTTCTTT. This translates into CASSRGGRILAFF.

This chain joins TRBV6-5 and TRBJ1-2; 8 bases match TRBD1. This CDR3 has 14 amino acids. Trimming took 7 bases from V and 4 from J; bases not matched to a gene: 8. The germline gives CDR1 MNHEY, CDR2 SVGAGI. DNA for the CDR3: TGTGCCAGCATCCGGCAGGGGGCTGGCTATGGCTACACCTTC. It yields the protein CASIRQGAGYGYTF.

The chain couples TRBV2 to TRBJ2-7, with D hard to call. Germline assignment: CDR1 SNHLY and CDR2 FYNNEI. V was trimmed by 6 bases and J by 2 bases, leaving 5 bases between them. The CDR3 consists of 11 residues. As DNA, the CDR3 is TGTGCCAGCAGGGCGGCCTACGAGCAGTACTTC. This codes for CASRAAYEQYF.

V and J are TRBV10-2 and TRBJ2-1, with 8 positions matching TRBD1. Germline V CDR1 and CDR2: WSHSY, SAAADI. V trimming: 4 bases; J trimming: 5 bases; junction bases outside the gene matches: 7. The CDR3 runs to 15 residues. CDR3 protein: CASSGGDRYHNEQFF. The CDR3 bases are TGCGCCAGCAGTGGGGGGGACAGGTACCACAATGAGCAGTTCTTC.

This rearrangement joins TRBV7-8 to TRBJ2-7; D perhaps matches TRBD2 (5 bases). CDR3 size: 13 residues. Trimming cost V 4 bases and J 6 bases, with 13 bases left between them. Germline loops: CDR1 SGHVS, CDR2 FQNEAQ. The CDR3 DNA reads TGTGCCAGCAGCTCCGGACTGTCGCGCGAGCAGTACTTC. Translated, it gives CASSSGLSREQYF.

The chain has TRBV2 and TRBJ2-1; 7 bases map to TRBD1. This CDR3 is built from 13 residues. V gave up 4 bases and J gave up 6 bases; unmatched junction bases: 3. Germline lookup yields CDR1 SNHLY and CDR2 FYNNEI. The DNA for the CDR3 is TGTGCCAGCAGTGCTAACAGGGGCAATGAGCAGTTCTTC. It codes for CASSANRGNEQFF.

J is TRBJ2-5 and V is TRBV7-6; D not resolved. The CDR3 is made up of 12 amino acids. Germline V gene data show CDR1 as SGHVS and CDR2 as FNYEAQ. V lost 0 bases, J lost 5 bases, and 4 bases lay in between. The CDR3 DNA follows: TGTGCCAGCAGCTTAGCGTCGGAGACCCAGTACTTC. Its protein is CASSLASETQYF.

The chain is built from TRBV19 and TRBJ2-7; a possible D gene is TRBD1 (6 bases). The CDR3 extends over 14 amino acids. V gave up 4 bases and J gave up 3 bases, with 13 bases separating them. The germline gives CDR1 LNHDA, CDR2 SQIVND (reference sequence). The CDR3 DNA sequence: TGTGCCAGTAGTACAAAACAGGGTCGCTACGAGCAGTACTTC. Translated: CASSTKQGRYEQYF.

The chain is built from TRBV6-1 and TRBJ1-3, with D perhaps matching TRBD1 (5 bases). The CDR3 has 17 amino acids. V was trimmed by 3 bases and J by 4 bases, leaving 19 bases between them. Germline CDR1 is MNHNS and CDR2 is SASEGT. For the CDR3, the DNA is TGTGCCAGCAGTGATCCCCCTAACAGGTATCGGGGAAACACCATATATTTT. Protein product: CASSDPPNRYRGNTIYF.

This clone was seen a handful of times. V is TRBV28 and J is TRBJ2-3, with a possible D match to TRBD1 (5 bases). The CDR3 is 12 residues long. Deletions cut 6 bases from V and 4 bases from J, with 8 bases between. Germline loops: CDR1 MDHEN, CDR2 SYDVKM. The CDR3 DNA reads as TGTGCCAGCAGGGGGCTCGCAGATACGCAGTATTTT. Protein: CASRGLADTQYF.

The V call is TRBV19, the J call TRBJ1-3; D might be TRBD1 (6 bases). The germline gives CDR1 LNHDA, CDR2 SQIVND (reference sequence). V lost 5 bases to trimming and J lost 4 bases, with 15 bases between them. The length of the CDR3 is 15 residues. CDR3 loop: CASSPGHPGGNTIYF. DNA of the CDR3: TGTGCCAGTAGTCCGGGACACCCAGGAGGAAACACCATATATTTT.

The chain has TRBV7-8 and TRBJ1-5; perhaps TRBD1 as D (5 bases). The V end was cut by 1 base, the J end by 4 bases, with 8 bases between. This CDR3 comprises 14 residues. Germline V lookup: CDR1 SGHVS, CDR2 FQNEAQ. CDR3 loop: CASSLGTPNQPQHF. The DNA of the CDR3 is TGTGCCAGCAGCTTAGGGACACCGAATCAGCCCCAGCATTTT.

The chain carries TRBV12-3 or TRBV12-4 and TRBJ2-5; no reliable D call. This CDR3 has 13 residues. Trimming left V 3 bases short and J 2 bases short, with 7 bases between. The DNA of the CDR3 is TGTGCCAGCAGTTTGAACAGACAAGAGACCCAGTACTTC. Translated, it gives CASSLNRQETQYF.